The 22 T cell receptor beta chains listed next were all sequenced from one sample in a study of blood T cell repertoires in COVID-19. Clones were sequenced by immunoSEQ multiplex PCR, and TCRdb holds only the in-frame ones, with some missing. This sample has about 91,000 clones, with 88% found just once. The specimen sequenced was peripheral blood. Source of these receptors: a woman in her seventies with acute or convalescent COVID-19.

The CDR3 protein is CASSLPGANTEAFF. CDR3 DNA sequence: TGTGCCAGCAGTTTACCAGGGGCGAACACTGAAGCTTTCTTT. V is TRBV28 and J is TRBJ1-1, with D perhaps TRBD1 (6 bases). V was cut by 2 bases and J by 1 base, with 8 bases left in between. Per germline, CDR1 MDHEN and CDR2 SYDVKM. The CDR3 contains 14 residues.

The chain links TRBV2 to TRBJ1-5; D might be TRBD1 (6 bases). Germline V CDR1 and CDR2: SNHLY, FYNNEI. This CDR3 is 15 amino acids long. Deletions cut 6 bases from V and 0 bases from J, with 12 bases between. The CDR3 bases are TGTGCCAGCAGAGTAGACAGGTATAGCAATCAGCCCCAGCATTTT. Protein sequence: CASRVDRYSNQPQHF.

This chain links TRBV4-1 with TRBJ2-5, with D tentatively TRBD2 (6 bases). This CDR3 comprises 17 residues. V gave up 1 base and J gave up 5 bases, with 20 bases separating them. Germline assignment: CDR1 MGHRA and CDR2 YSYEKL. This CDR3 is CASSQAGVTPSRETQYF. The DNA of the CDR3 is TGCGCCAGCAGCCAAGCGGGAGTAACCCCCTCCAGGGAGACCCAGTACTTC.

V gene TRBV5-6 combines with J gene TRBJ1-1; 8 bases line up with TRBD1. Germline V lookup: CDR1 SGHDT, CDR2 YYEEEE. The CDR3 contains 16 residues. Trimming removed 3 bases from V and 7 bases from J; junction bases left unmatched: 14. This chain's CDR3 is CASSSFDWTGSGEAFF. The DNA of the CDR3 is TGTGCCAGCAGCTCCTTTGATTGGACAGGGAGCGGTGAAGCTTTCTTT.

This clone was seen just once. This chain links TRBV6-5 with TRBJ1-4; TRBD1 matches 7 bases. The germline gives CDR1 MNHEY, CDR2 SVGAGI. CDR3 length equals 16 residues. Unmatched junction bases numbered 11, after V lost 4 bases and J lost 6 bases. The CDR3 DNA reads TGTGCCAGCAGTTCCATAGACAGGGCAAGGGATGAAAAACTGTTTTTT. It is translated as CASSSIDRARDEKLFF.

This clone was seen just once. The DNA for the CDR3 is TGTGCCAGCAGCACCAGCGAGCTGGCTTTCTTT. Translation: CASSTSELAFF. The gene calls are TRBV2 and TRBJ1-1; D gene uncertain. This CDR3 has 11 residues. The V end was cut by 6 bases, the J end by 11 bases, with 13 bases between. CDR1 and CDR2 (germline): SNHLY, FYNNEI.

The CDR3 nucleotides are TGTGCCAGCAGCTTAGGCCACTCGGGACGGGGGGCAGATACGCAGTATTTT. This encodes CASSLGHSGRGADTQYF. This chain joins TRBV13 and TRBJ2-3; 7 bases agree with TRBD2. Trimming cost V 0 bases and J 4 bases; bases outside gene matches: 10. CDR3 length: 17 amino acids. Germline V lookup: CDR1 PRHDT, CDR2 FYEKMQ (reference sequence).

This clone was observed a handful of times. The rearrangement links TRBV4-1 to TRBJ1-1; no clear D. V lost 3 bases to trimming and J lost 3 bases, with 5 bases between them. The CDR3 runs 12 residues. Germline V gene sequence: CDR1 MGHRA, CDR2 YSYEKL. In nucleotides, the CDR3 is TGCGCCAGCAGCCACTCTCACACTGAAGCTTTCTTT. Protein: CASSHSHTEAFF.

V usage is TRBV27 and J usage is TRBJ2-1; 11 bases are shared with TRBD1. Germline CDR1 is MNHEY and CDR2 is SMNVEV (reference sequence). J was trimmed by 6 bases and V by 4 bases; bases with no gene match: 5. The CDR3 loop spans 15 amino acids. The CDR3 here is CASSSGTGGSNEQFF. CDR3 in DNA: TGTGCCAGCAGTTCCGGGACAGGGGGGAGCAATGAGCAGTTCTTC.

J is TRBJ1-5 and V is TRBV19; no clear D. The CDR3 contains 15 residues. Trimming left V 3 bases short and J 3 bases short, with 12 bases between. Germline CDR1 reads LNHDA; CDR2 reads SQIVND (reference sequence). The CDR3 DNA sequence: TGTGCCAGTAGTATCCCGTGGCAGTTCAATCAGCCCCAGCATTTT. This sequence encodes CASSIPWQFNQPQHF.

This chain joins TRBV2 and TRBJ2-2; 14 bases align to TRBD2. J lost 5 bases, V lost 6 bases, and 2 bases had no gene match. The germline V gene has CDR1 SNHLY and CDR2 FYNNEI. The CDR3 spans 15 residues. The CDR3 DNA is TGTGCCAGCAGGAGACTAGCGGGAGGGACCGGGGAGCTGTTTTTT. Its protein product is CASRRLAGGTGELFF. Full variable domain (missing parts from reference TRBV2 and TRBJ2-2): EPEVTQTPSHQVTQMGQEVILRCVPISNHLYFYWYRQILGQKVEFLVSFYNNEISEKSEIFDDQFSVERPDGSNFTLKIRSTKLEDSAMYFCASRRLAGGTGELFFGEGSRLTVL.

The V call is TRBV7-8, the J call TRBJ2-3, with 10 bases that match TRBD2. Trimming took 1 base from V and 6 from J; bases not matched to a gene: 7. Germline lookup yields CDR1 SGHVS and CDR2 FQNEAQ. The CDR3 is 16 residues long. CDR3 DNA: TGTGCCAGCAGCTTAGATACTAGCGGGGATGTGGATACGCAGTATTTT. Its translation: CASSLDTSGDVDTQYF.

The V call is TRBV29-1, the J call TRBJ1-1, with D tentatively TRBD1 (6 bases). CDR1 and CDR2 (germline): SQVTM, ANQGSEA. This CDR3 region has 13 residues. V was cut by 3 bases and J by 2 bases, with 10 bases left in between. The chain's CDR3 is CSVELQGNTEAFF. Written as DNA, the CDR3 is TGCAGCGTTGAGTTACAGGGAAACACTGAAGCTTTCTTT.

The chain recombines TRBV30 with TRBJ2-7; no firm D call. V dropped 0 bases and J dropped 4 bases, with 10 bases sitting between them. Germline V gene data show CDR1 as GTSNPN and CDR2 as SVGIG (reference sequence). The CDR3 length is 13 residues. CDR3 bases: TGTGCCTGGAGTGTTAGTAGCCGATACGAGCAGTACTTC. This translates into CAWSVSSRYEQYF.

This chain uses TRBV24-1 with TRBJ1-6; D is undetermined. The germline V gene encodes CDR1 KGHDR and CDR2 SFDVKD. V dropped 4 bases and J dropped 8 bases, with 2 bases sitting between them. This CDR3 comprises 11 residues. CDR3 residues: CATSDDSPLHF. The CDR3 DNA is TGTGCCACCAGTGACGATTCACCCCTCCACTTT.

The chain links TRBV5-1 to TRBJ1-2, with 7 bases lining up with TRBD1. This CDR3 comprises 15 residues. Germline V lookup: CDR1 SGHRS, CDR2 YFSETQ. Trimming removed 3 bases from V and 8 bases from J; junction bases left unmatched: 13. The CDR3 here is CASSYGQDNYGGYTF. In DNA form, the CDR3 reads TGCGCCAGCAGCTATGGACAGGATAACTATGGCGGCTACACCTTC.

This CDR3 reads CASSYSGDYEQYF. The CDR3 coding sequence is TGTGCCAGCAGTTACAGCGGAGACTACGAGCAGTACTTC. The genes are TRBV6-5 and TRBJ2-7, with TRBD2 as a possible D gene (5 bases). V lost 2 bases and J lost 3, with 8 bases in between. The germline V gene encodes CDR1 MNHEY and CDR2 SVGAGI. The CDR3 is 13 residues long.

The chain combines TRBV25-1 with TRBJ1-1; no clear D. The CDR3 spans 16 residues. Trimming cost V 5 bases and J 1 base, with 17 bases left between them. Germline V gene sequence: CDR1 MGHDK, CDR2 SYGVNS. CDR3 region: CASSPMTSRGNTEAFF. The CDR3 nucleotides are TGTGCCAGCAGTCCGATGACATCCCGGGGGAACACTGAAGCTTTCTTT.

The V call is TRBV7-3, the J call TRBJ2-1; 10 bases match TRBD2. This CDR3 is built from 16 residues. Germline lookup yields CDR1 SGHTA and CDR2 FQGTGA. Trimming cost V 5 bases and J 2 bases; bases outside gene matches: 6. The CDR3 nucleotides are TGTGCCAGCAGCCAAACCGGGACTAGCGCCTACAATGAGCAGTTCTTC. As protein: CASSQTGTSAYNEQFF.

This clone turned up a few times. The CDR3 region has the DNA TGTGCCAGTAGTATAGTGCTAGCAGCGGCGGGAGAGCAGTACTTC. It translates to CASSIVLAAAGEQYF. V is TRBV19 and J is TRBJ2-7; weak D call: TRBD2 (6 bases). Germline V gene sequence: CDR1 LNHDA, CDR2 SQIVND (reference sequence). The CDR3 runs 15 residues. The V end was cut by 1 base, the J end by 7 bases, with 17 bases between.

This sequence joins TRBV9 and TRBJ2-2; TRBD2 agrees at 7 bases. After removal of 3 bases from V and 4 bases from J, the junction contained 6 bases not matched to a gene. Germline assignment: CDR1 SGDLS and CDR2 YYNGEE. This CDR3 has 15 residues. CDR3 loop: CASSESSGTTGELFF. CDR3 nucleotides: TGTGCCAGCAGCGAATCTAGCGGAACCACCGGGGAGCTGTTTTTT.

This chain connects TRBV6-1 to TRBJ2-7, with 7 bases that match TRBD2. This CDR3 is 15 amino acids long. Trimming cost V 3 bases and J 3 bases; bases outside gene matches: 8. CDR1 is MNHNS and CDR2 is SASEGT in the germline V gene. The CDR3 reads CASSDFAAGVYEQYF. CDR3 nucleotide sequence: TGTGCCAGCAGTGATTTCGCGGCGGGAGTCTACGAGCAGTACTTC.